The sequence of this TCR beta chain was determined in a study of early T cells in non-severe SARS-CoV-2 infection. From the 5' RACE reads, TCRdb called clonotypes with MiXCR, one entry per CDR3 protein. Counted here are about 81,000 distinct CDR3 sequences, 11% to 15% occurring once; the ten biggest clones make up around 9.9%. Germline V gives CDR1 MNHEY, CDR2 SVGEGT. CDR3 size: 15 residues. V shed 6 bases and J shed 0 bases, with 11 bases lying between them. The genes are TRBV6-2 or TRBV6-3 and TRBJ2-2; D unresolved. Sequencing input: whole blood. The TCR sequence derives from an adult who was a healthcare worker with PCR-confirmed SARS-CoV-2 infection or an uninfected control (not recorded which). CDR3 in DNA: TGTGCCAGCAGCCAATTTAAGACGAACACCGGGGAGCTGTTTTTT. Its translation: CASSQFKTNTGELFF.